These 12 T cell receptor beta chains share one sample of origin, sequenced in a study of T-cell reconstitution after alpha-beta-depleted transplantation in children. For TCRbeta, the library was prepared with unique molecular identifiers. MiXCR, run by TCRdb on the PCR reads, gives a single entry per CDR3 protein. The sample lists roughly 200,000 distinct CDR3 sequences; 6.5% to 7.5% were seen once. Sequenced material: PBMCs from the stem cell graft donor, taken from the stem cell graft. Every receptor here comes from a human donor who donated a stem cell graft to a child with Wiskott-Aldrich syndrome.

This clonotype was observed many times. The chain links TRBV20-1 to TRBJ2-7, with 11 bases aligning to TRBD2. The CDR3 extends over 15 amino acids. Unmatched junction bases numbered 4, after V lost 0 bases and J lost 3 bases. Germline CDR1 is DFQATT and CDR2 is SNEGSKA (reference sequence). CDR3 amino acids: CSARDSGGADYEQYF. CDR3 bases: TGCAGTGCTAGAGATAGCGGGGGGGCCGACTACGAGCAGTACTTC.

A remark on this clonotype: A much larger clone differs by one base, so this may be a read error. This chain links TRBV5-1 with TRBJ2-3; 8 bases fit TRBD1. The CDR3 runs to 15 residues. The trim removed 9 bases at V and 4 bases at J, leaving 13 bases unmatched. CDR1 is SGHRS and CDR2 is YFSETQ in the germline V gene. The CDR3 loop is CATKPSDRDADTQYF. In DNA form, the CDR3 reads TGCGCCACCAAACCTTCGGACAGGGACGCAGATACGCAGTATTTT.

This clonotype was picked up many times. V gene TRBV24-1 combines with J gene TRBJ2-1, with no clear D. With 5 bases removed from V and 5 bases from J, the gap between germline ends came to 12 bases. The CDR3 contains 14 residues. Germline V CDR1 and CDR2: KGHDR, SFDVKD. The CDR3 spells CATSVARSDNEQFF. The CDR3 DNA reads TGTGCCACCAGTGTCGCGCGATCCGACAATGAGCAGTTCTTC.

In its sample, this clonotype was seen many times. The chain employs TRBV5-6 and TRBJ2-4, with D perhaps TRBD2 (5 bases). This CDR3 region has 14 residues. V dropped 4 bases and J dropped 9 bases, with 17 bases sitting between them. Germline CDR1 is SGHDT and CDR2 is YYEEEE. The CDR3 here is CASSAVGAVVIQYF. Here the CDR3 DNA reads TGTGCCAGCAGCGCGGTGGGAGCCGTGGTCATTCAGTACTTC. The whole variable domain, filled in from reference TRBV5-6 and TRBJ2-4, reads DAGVTQSPTHLIKTRGQQVTLRCSPKSGHDTVSWYQQALGQGPQFIFQYYEEEERQRGNFPDRFSGHQFPNYSSELNVNALLLGDSALYLCASSAVGAVVIQYFGAGTRLSVL.

This clonotype was seen at least ten times. The chain employs TRBV27 and TRBJ1-2; a weak D match, TRBD1 (5 bases). The CDR3 spans 13 residues. V was clipped by 5 bases and J by 8 bases, with 15 bases between them. The germline V gene encodes CDR1 MNHEY and CDR2 SMNVEV (reference sequence). The CDR3 here is CASSTTRGYGYTF. CDR3 in DNA: TGTGCCAGCAGTACCACCCGGGGGTACGGCTACACCTTC.

This clonotype has ten or more counts. This chain links TRBV12-3 or TRBV12-4 with TRBJ1-1; D ambiguous. This CDR3 is built from 15 residues. V was clipped by 6 bases and J by 0 bases, with 14 bases between them. In DNA, the CDR3 is TGTGCCAGCAGCCTCCGGGTGGGCATGAACACTGAAGCTTTCTTT. This sequence encodes CASSLRVGMNTEAFF.

This clonotype was seen ten or more times. J is TRBJ2-7 and V is TRBV10-3, with unresolved D. Per germline, CDR1 ENHRY and CDR2 SYGVKD. CDR3 length equals 11 residues. Trimming shortened V by 2 bases and J by 6 bases, and 5 bases separated the two germline ends. CDR3 sequence (DNA): TGTGCCATCAGTGAGGGGGTCGAGCAGTACTTC. Encoded protein: CAISEGVEQYF.

This clonotype has a count of ten or more. The chain carries TRBV5-1 and TRBJ2-3, with D tentatively TRBD2 (5 bases). Trimming took 6 bases from V and 3 from J, leaving 11 bases between them. Germline V gene sequence: CDR1 SGHRS, CDR2 YFSETQ. The length of the CDR3 is 13 residues. This CDR3 is CASTVTGTDTQYF. CDR3 bases: TGCGCCAGCACGGTGACGGGAACAGATACGCAGTATTTT.

This clonotype was found many times. The chain joins TRBV4-3 to TRBJ1-5, with D perhaps matching TRBD1 (5 bases). Germline V lookup: CDR1 LGHNA, CDR2 YSLEER. This CDR3 has 15 residues. V lost 1 base, J lost 4 bases, and 11 bases lay in between. CDR3 sequence reads: CASSQGVGDNQPQHF. The CDR3 DNA is TGCGCCAGCAGCCAAGGTGTAGGGGATAATCAGCCCCAGCATTTT.

V usage is TRBV15 and J usage is TRBJ2-1; D gene ambiguous. In germline, CDR1 is LNHNV, CDR2 YYDKDF (reference sequence). The CDR3 consists of 13 residues. The V end lost 0 bases, the J end lost 4 bases, and 4 bases lay between the germline ends. Here the CDR3 DNA reads TGTGCCACCAGCAGAGATCAGTACAATGAGCAGTTCTTC. It yields the protein CATSRDQYNEQFF. Full variable domain (rest looked up from reference TRBV15 and TRBJ2-1): DAMVIQNPRYQVTQFGKPVTLSCSQTLNHNVMYWYQQKSSQAPKLLFHYYDKDFNNEADTPDNFQSRRPNTSFCFLDIRSPGLGDTAMYLCATSRDQYNEQFFGPGTRLTVL.

The genes are TRBV7-9 and TRBJ1-1, with D perhaps TRBD1 (5 bases). The CDR3 contains 13 residues. The V and J ends lost 1 base and 7 bases respectively, with 10 bases between them. Germline CDR1 reads SEHNR; CDR2 reads FQNEAQ (reference sequence). CDR3 coding DNA: TGTGCCAGCAGCTTAGAGTGGGGGAGTGAAGCTTTCTTT. This codes for CASSLEWGSEAFF.

This clonotype was seen repeatedly, ten times or more. V and J are TRBV6-5 and TRBJ1-1, with unresolved D. The CDR3 runs 14 residues. Looked up from germline, CDR1 is MNHEY and CDR2 is SVGAGI. The V gene lost 4 bases and the J gene lost 2 bases, with 11 bases spanning the gap. CDR3 residues: CASSSYNYNTEAFF. In DNA form, the CDR3 reads TGTGCCAGCAGTTCCTACAACTACAACACTGAAGCTTTCTTT.